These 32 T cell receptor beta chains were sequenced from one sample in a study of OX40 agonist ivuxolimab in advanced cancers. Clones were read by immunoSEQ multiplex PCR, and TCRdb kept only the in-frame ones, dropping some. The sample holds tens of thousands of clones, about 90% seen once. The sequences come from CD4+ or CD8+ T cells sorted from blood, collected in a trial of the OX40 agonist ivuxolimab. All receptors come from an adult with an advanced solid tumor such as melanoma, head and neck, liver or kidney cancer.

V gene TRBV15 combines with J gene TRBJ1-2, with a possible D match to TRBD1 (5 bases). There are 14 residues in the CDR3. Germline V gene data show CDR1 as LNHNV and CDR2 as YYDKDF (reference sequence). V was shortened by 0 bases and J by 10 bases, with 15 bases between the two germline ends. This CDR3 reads CATSRDQGGLYYTF. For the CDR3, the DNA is TGTGCCACCAGCAGAGACCAGGGTGGTCTTTACTACACCTTC. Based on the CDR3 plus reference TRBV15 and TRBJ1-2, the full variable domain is DAMVIQNPRYQVTQFGKPVTLSCSQTLNHNVMYWYQQKSSQAPKLLFHYYDKDFNNEADTPDNFQSRRPNTSFCFLDIRSPGLGDTAMYLCATSRDQGGLYYTFGSGTRLTVV.

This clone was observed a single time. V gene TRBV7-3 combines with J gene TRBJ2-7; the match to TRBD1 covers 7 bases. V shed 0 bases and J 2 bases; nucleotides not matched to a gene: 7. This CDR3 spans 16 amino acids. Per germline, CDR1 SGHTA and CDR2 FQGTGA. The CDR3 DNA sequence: TGTGCCAGCAGCTTAACGGGGGCAGGGGGAACCTACGAGCAGTACTTC. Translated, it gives CASSLTGAGGTYEQYF.

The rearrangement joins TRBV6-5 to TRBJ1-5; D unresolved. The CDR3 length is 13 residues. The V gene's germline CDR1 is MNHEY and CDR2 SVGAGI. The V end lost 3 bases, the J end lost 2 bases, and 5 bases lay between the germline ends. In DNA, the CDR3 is TGTGCCAGCAGTTATTTAGGCAATCAGCCCCAGCATTTT. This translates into CASSYLGNQPQHF.

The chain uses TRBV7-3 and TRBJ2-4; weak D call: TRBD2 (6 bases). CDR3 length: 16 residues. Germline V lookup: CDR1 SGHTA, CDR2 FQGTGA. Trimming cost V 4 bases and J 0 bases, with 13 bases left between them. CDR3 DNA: TGTGCCAGCAGCTCGGGAGCGGGCCTAGCCAAAAACATTCAGTACTTC. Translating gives CASSSGAGLAKNIQYF.

CDR3 protein: CASSPRRAQPQHF. The CDR3 bases are TGTGCCAGTAGTCCCAGGCGGGCTCAGCCCCAGCATTTT. The chain recombines TRBV19 with TRBJ1-5; no definite D call. Trimming removed 5 bases from V and 6 bases from J, with 11 bases in between. The CDR3 totals 13 residues. Germline CDR1 LNHDA, CDR2 SQIVND (reference sequence).

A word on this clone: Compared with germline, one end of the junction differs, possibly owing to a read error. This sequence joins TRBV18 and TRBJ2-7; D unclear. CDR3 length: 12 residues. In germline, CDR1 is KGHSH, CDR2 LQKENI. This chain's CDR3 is CASSPRSFEQYF. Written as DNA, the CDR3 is TGTGCCAGCTCACCCAGGTCCTTCGAGCAGTACTTC.

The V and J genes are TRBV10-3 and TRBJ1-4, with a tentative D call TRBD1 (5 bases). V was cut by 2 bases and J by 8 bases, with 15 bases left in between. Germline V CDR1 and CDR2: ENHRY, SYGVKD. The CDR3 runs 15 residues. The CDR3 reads CAISEVGGIGEKLFF. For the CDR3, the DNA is TGTGCCATCAGTGAGGTGGGGGGGATTGGAGAAAAACTGTTTTTT.

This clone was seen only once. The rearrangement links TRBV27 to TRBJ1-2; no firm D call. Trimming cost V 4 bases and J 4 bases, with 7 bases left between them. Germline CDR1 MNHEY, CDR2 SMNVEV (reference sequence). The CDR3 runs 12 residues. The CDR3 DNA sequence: TGTGCCAGCAGTTCTCCCCTCTATGGCTACACCTTC. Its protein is CASSSPLYGYTF.

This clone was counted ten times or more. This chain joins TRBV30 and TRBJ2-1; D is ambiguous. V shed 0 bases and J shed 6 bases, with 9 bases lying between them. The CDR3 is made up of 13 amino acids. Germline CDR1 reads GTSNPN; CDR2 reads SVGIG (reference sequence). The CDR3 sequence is CAWSVGFFNEQFF. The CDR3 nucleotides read TGTGCCTGGAGTGTCGGATTTTTCAATGAGCAGTTCTTC.

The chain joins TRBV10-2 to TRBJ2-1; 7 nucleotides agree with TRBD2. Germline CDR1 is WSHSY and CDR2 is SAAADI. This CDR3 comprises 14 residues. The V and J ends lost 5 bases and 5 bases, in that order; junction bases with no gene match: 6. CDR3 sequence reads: CASSRTSSHNEQFF. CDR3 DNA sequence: TGCGCCAGCAGTAGGACTAGTTCCCACAATGAGCAGTTCTTC.

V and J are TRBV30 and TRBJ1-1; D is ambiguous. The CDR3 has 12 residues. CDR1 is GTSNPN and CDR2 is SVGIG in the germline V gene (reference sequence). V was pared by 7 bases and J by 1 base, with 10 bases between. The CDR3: CAFSRWNTEAFF. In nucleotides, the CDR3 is TGTGCCTTTAGCAGGTGGAACACTGAAGCTTTCTTT.

The CDR3 protein is CASSAGVWETQYF. CDR3 DNA: TGTGCCAGCAGTGCCGGGGTGTGGGAGACCCAGTACTTC. The chain employs TRBV7-3 and TRBJ2-5; TRBD2 might be the D (5 bases). This CDR3 region has 13 residues. Germline CDR1 and CDR2: SGHTA and FQGTGA. Between the trimmed V and J ends, which lost 6 bases and 5 bases, there was a span of 13 bases. Using reference TRBV7-3 and TRBJ2-5 for the parts outside the CDR3, the full variable domain is GAGVSQTPSNKVTEKGKYVELRCDPISGHTALYWYRQSLGQGPEFLIYFQGTGAADDSGLPNDRFFAVRPEGSVSTLKIQRTERGDSAVYLCASSAGVWETQYFGPGTRLLVL.

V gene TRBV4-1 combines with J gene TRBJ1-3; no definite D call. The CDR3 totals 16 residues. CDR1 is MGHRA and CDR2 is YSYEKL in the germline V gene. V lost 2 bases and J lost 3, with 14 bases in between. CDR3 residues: CASSQQQNSGGNTIYF. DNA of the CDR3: TGCGCCAGCAGCCAACAACAAAACAGTGGTGGAAACACCATATATTTT.

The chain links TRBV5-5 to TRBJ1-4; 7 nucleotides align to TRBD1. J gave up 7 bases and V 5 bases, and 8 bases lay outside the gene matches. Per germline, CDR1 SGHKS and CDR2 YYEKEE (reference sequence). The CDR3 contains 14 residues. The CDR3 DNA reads TGTGCCAGCAGACCTAGACAGGGTGGTGAAAAACTGTTTTTT. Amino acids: CASRPRQGGEKLFF.

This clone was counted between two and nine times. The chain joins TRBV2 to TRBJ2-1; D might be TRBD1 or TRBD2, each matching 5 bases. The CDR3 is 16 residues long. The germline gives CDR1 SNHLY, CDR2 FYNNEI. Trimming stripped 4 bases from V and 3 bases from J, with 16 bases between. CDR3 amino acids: CASSGLRGSGYNEQFF. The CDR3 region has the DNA TGTGCCAGCAGTGGGTTGAGGGGCAGCGGCTACAATGAGCAGTTCTTC. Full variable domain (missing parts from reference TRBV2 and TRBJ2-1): EPEVTQTPSHQVTQMGQEVILRCVPISNHLYFYWYRQILGQKVEFLVSFYNNEISEKSEIFDDQFSVERPDGSNFTLKIRSTKLEDSAMYFCASSGLRGSGYNEQFFGPGTRLTVL.

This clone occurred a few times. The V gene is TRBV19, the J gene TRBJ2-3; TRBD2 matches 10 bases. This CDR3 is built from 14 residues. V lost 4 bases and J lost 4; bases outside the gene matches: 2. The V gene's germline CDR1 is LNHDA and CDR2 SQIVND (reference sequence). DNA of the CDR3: TGTGCCAGTAGTAATCTAGCGGGAGCAGATACGCAGTATTTT. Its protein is CASSNLAGADTQYF.

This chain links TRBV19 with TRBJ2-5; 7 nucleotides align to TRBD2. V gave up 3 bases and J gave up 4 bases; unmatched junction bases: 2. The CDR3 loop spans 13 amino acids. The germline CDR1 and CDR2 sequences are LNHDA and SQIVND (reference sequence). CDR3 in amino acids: CASSIPSGETQYF. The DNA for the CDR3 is TGTGCCAGTAGTATCCCTAGCGGAGAGACCCAGTACTTC.

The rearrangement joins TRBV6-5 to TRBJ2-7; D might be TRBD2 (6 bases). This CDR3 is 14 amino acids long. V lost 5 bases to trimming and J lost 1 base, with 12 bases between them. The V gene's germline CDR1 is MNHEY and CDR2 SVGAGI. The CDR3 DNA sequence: TGTGCCAGCAGTGAATCAGGGAGGTCCTACGAGCAGTACTTC. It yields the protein CASSESGRSYEQYF.

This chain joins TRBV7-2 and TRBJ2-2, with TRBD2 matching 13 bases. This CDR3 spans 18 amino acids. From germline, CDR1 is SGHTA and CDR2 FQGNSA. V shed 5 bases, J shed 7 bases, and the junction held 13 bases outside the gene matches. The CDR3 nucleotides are TGTGCCAGCAGCCTTTCGATCGGGACTAGCGGGATTGTCGGGGAGCTGTTTTTT. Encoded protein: CASSLSIGTSGIVGELFF.

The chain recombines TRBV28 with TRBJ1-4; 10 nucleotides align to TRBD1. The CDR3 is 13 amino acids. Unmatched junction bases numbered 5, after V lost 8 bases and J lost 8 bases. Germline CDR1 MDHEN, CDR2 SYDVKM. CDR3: CASSTGGHEKLFF. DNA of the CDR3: TGTGCCAGCTCGACAGGGGGCCACGAAAAACTGTTTTTT.

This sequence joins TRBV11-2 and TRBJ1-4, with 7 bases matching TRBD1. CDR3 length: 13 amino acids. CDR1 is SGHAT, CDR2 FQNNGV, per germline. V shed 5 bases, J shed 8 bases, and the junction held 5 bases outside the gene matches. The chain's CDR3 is CASSGTALEKLFF. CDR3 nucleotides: TGTGCCAGCAGCGGGACAGCCTTGGAAAAACTGTTTTTT. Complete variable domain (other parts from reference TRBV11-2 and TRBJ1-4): EAGVAQSPRYKIIEKRQSVAFWCNPISGHATLYWYQQILGQGPKLLIQFQNNGVVDDSQLPKDRFSAERLKGVDSTLKIQPAKLEDSAVYLCASSGTALEKLFFGSGTQLSVL.

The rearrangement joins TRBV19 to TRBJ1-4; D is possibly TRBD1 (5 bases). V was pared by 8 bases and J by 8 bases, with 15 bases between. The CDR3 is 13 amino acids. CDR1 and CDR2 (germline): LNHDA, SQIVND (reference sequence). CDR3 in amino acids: CASRDQGWEKLFF. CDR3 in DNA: TGTGCCAGTCGGGACCAAGGTTGGGAAAAACTGTTTTTT.

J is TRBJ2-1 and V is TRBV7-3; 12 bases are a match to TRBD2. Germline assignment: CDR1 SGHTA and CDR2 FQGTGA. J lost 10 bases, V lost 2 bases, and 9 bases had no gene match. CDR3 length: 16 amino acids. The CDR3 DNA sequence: TGTGCCAGCAGCTTAGGGCCTAGCGGGAGGGCAGGCGAGCAGTTCTTC. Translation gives CASSLGPSGRAGEQFF.

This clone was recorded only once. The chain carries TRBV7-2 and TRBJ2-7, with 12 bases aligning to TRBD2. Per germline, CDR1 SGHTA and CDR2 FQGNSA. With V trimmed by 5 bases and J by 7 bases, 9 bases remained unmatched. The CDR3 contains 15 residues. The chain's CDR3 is CASSRLAGDPEEQYF. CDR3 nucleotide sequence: TGTGCCAGCAGCCGACTAGCGGGAGATCCAGAAGAGCAGTACTTC.

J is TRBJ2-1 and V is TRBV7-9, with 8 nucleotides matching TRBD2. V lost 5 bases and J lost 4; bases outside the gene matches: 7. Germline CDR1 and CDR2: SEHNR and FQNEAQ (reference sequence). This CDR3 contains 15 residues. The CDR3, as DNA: TGTGCCAGCAGCCCCACCGGGACTAGGTACAATGAGCAGTTCTTC. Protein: CASSPTGTRYNEQFF.

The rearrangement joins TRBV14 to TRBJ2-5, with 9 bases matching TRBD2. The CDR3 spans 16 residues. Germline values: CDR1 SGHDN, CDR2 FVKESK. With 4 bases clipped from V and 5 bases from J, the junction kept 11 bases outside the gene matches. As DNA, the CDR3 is TGTGCCAGCAGCCCCATCCCAGCGGGAGGTCGGGAGACCCAGTACTTC. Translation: CASSPIPAGGRETQYF.

This CDR3 reads CATLASTNTGELFF. In nucleotides, the CDR3 is TGTGCCACTTTAGCGTCCACGAACACCGGGGAGCTGTTTTTT. This rearrangement joins TRBV19 to TRBJ2-2; a possible D gene is TRBD2 (5 bases). Per germline, CDR1 LNHDA and CDR2 SQIVND (reference sequence). The V end lost 10 bases, the J end lost 0 bases, and 12 bases lay between the germline ends. This CDR3 has 14 residues.

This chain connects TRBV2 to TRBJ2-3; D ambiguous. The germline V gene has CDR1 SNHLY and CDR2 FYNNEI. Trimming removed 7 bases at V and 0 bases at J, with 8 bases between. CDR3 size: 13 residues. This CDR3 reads CASKGSSTDTQYF. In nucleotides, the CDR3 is TGTGCCAGCAAGGGTAGTAGCACAGATACGCAGTATTTT.

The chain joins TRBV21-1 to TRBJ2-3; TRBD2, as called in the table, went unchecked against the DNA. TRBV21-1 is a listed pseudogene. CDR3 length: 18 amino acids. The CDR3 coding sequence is TGTGCCAGCAGCAAAAGGCATAGGAGGGCCTTGAACACAGATACGCAGTATTTT. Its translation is CASSKRHRRALNTDTQYF.

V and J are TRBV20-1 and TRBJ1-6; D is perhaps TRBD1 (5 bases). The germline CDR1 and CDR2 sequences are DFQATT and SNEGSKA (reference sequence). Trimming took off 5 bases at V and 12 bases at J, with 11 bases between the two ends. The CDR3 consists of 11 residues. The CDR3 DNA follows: TGCAGTGCTCGCCGGGACCTACCCCTCCACTTT. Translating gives CSARRDLPLHF.

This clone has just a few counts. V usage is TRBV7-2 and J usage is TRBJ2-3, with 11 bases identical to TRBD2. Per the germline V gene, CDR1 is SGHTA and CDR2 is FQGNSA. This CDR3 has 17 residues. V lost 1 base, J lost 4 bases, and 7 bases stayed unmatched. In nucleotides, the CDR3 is TGTGCCAGCAGCTTAGTTCCTAGCGGGAGGTTTGCAGATACGCAGTATTTT. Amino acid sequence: CASSLVPSGRFADTQYF.

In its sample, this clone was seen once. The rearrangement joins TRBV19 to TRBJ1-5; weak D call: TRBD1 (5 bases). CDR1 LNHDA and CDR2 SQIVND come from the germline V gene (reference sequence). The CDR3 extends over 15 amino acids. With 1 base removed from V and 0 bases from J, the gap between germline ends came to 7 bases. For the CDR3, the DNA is TGTGCCAGTAGTATAGGGGGCAGTAGCAATCAGCCCCAGCATTTT. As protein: CASSIGGSSNQPQHF.